The source of this TCR beta chain is a study of STAT3 mutations in large granular lymphocyte leukemia. Repertoires were generated with immunoSEQ multiplex PCR, while TCRdb's copy carries only in-frame clones and drops some. The sample lists roughly 40,000 clones; about 81% were seen once. Whole-study findings and limits: Every T-cell large granular lymphocyte leukemia patient had at least one immunodominant TCR beta clonotype. Samples missed the first appearance of the clone. In about 35% of the 18 patients, new TCR clonotypes emerged after therapy.

The V and J ends lost 4 bases and 8 bases respectively, with 16 bases between them. The germline V gene has CDR1 SGDLS and CDR2 YYNGEE. The CDR3 has 15 amino acids. A remark on this clone: Its target is not known.

The V and J genes are TRBV9 and TRBJ1-6, with D possibly TRBD1 on 5 matching bases. Sequenced sample: PBMCs. The TCR sequence derives from a human donor with T large granular lymphocyte leukemia. Some clones in this sample may be carry-over from other donors' samples. CDR3 nucleotides: TGTGCCAGCAGCCCCTCCGGGACCGCGGATTCACCCCTCCACTTT. Amino acids: CASSPSGTADSPLHF.